One and the same sample provided the 26 T cell receptor beta chains below, sequenced in a study of T cells after yellow fever vaccination. TCRdb reanalysed the 5' RACE reads using MiXCR and keeps one entry per CDR3 protein. The data contain approximately 300,000 distinct CDR3 sequences, about 10% of them singletons. Specimen: CD4+ T cells sorted from PBMCs, collected 45 days after the yellow fever booster vaccination. The receptors stem from a man between 18 and 29 years old who received the YFV17D yellow fever vaccine.

The chain has TRBV5-4 and TRBJ1-6; tentatively, D is TRBD1 (5 bases). The CDR3 length is 14 residues. Germline V gives CDR1 SGHNT, CDR2 YYREEE (reference sequence). V was clipped by 4 bases and J by 7 bases, with 12 bases between them. In nucleotides, the CDR3 is TGTGCCAGCAGCAAACGGGACTCGAATTCACCCCTCCACTTT. As protein: CASSKRDSNSPLHF.

This chain joins TRBV7-2 and TRBJ2-5; perhaps TRBD1 as D (6 bases). CDR1 SGHTA and CDR2 FQGNSA come from the germline V gene. V was cut by 4 bases and J by 2 bases, with 8 bases left in between. This CDR3 comprises 13 residues. CDR3: CASSSGQQETQYF. CDR3 nucleotides: TGTGCCAGCAGCTCGGGACAACAAGAGACCCAGTACTTC.

The gene calls are TRBV6-5 and TRBJ2-5; unclear D gene. The ends were cut back, 6 bases at V and 4 bases at J, with 12 bases in the middle. CDR1 is MNHEY and CDR2 is SVGAGI in the germline V gene. The CDR3 has 13 residues. The CDR3 is CASRPAVRETQYF. DNA of the CDR3: TGTGCCAGCAGGCCCGCCGTAAGAGAGACCCAGTACTTC.

This clonotype has a count of ten or more. This chain links TRBV12-3 or TRBV12-4 with TRBJ1-6; TRBD1 is a possible D gene (5 bases). CDR3 length: 16 residues. V lost 5 bases and J lost 1, with 12 bases in between. In DNA, the CDR3 is TGTGCCAGCAGTCCCTTGGGGGGGTCCTATAATTCACCCCTCCACTTT. Its translation is CASSPLGGSYNSPLHF.

V and J are TRBV20-1 and TRBJ2-7, with 13 bases aligning to TRBD2. The V segment lost 5 bases and the J segment 2 bases; nucleotides outside the gene matches: 3. The CDR3 totals 14 residues. Looked up from germline, CDR1 is DFQATT and CDR2 is SNEGSKA (reference sequence). The CDR3 sequence is CSAPGLAGTYEQYF. CDR3 nucleotide sequence: TGCAGTGCTCCGGGACTAGCGGGGACCTACGAGCAGTACTTC.

This clonotype was picked up many times. The chain combines TRBV4-3 with TRBJ2-3; D possibly matches TRBD1 or TRBD2 (5 bases each). The ends were cut back, 4 bases at V and 6 bases at J, with 11 bases in the middle. The CDR3 covers 13 residues. The germline CDR1 and CDR2 sequences are LGHNA and YSLEER. This CDR3 reads CASSPPRGDTQYF. CDR3 in DNA: TGCGCCAGCAGCCCTCCGAGGGGTGATACGCAGTATTTT.

This clonotype was detected only a few times. This sequence joins TRBV9 and TRBJ2-1, with 8 bases aligning to TRBD2. V was pared by 2 bases and J by 5 bases, with 9 bases of the junction left unmatched. The length of the CDR3 is 16 residues. The germline V gene encodes CDR1 SGDLS and CDR2 YYNGEE. CDR3 loop: CASSVLTAGDNNEQFF. The CDR3 DNA follows: TGTGCCAGCAGCGTTCTGACAGCGGGGGACAACAATGAGCAGTTCTTC.

This clonotype was detected a few times. The rearrangement joins TRBV6-2 or TRBV6-3 to TRBJ2-7, with 9 bases matching TRBD1. V was pared by 6 bases and J by 4 bases, with 7 bases of the junction left unmatched. Looked up from germline, CDR1 is MNHEY and CDR2 is SVGEGT. The CDR3 runs to 14 residues. This CDR3 is CASRRGTGPYEQYV. CDR3 nucleotides: TGTGCCAGCAGGAGGGGGACAGGGCCTTACGAGCAGTACGTC.

The V call is TRBV5-1, the J call TRBJ2-3; 11 nucleotides agree with TRBD2. The V and J ends lost 0 bases and 10 bases, in that order; junction bases with no gene match: 7. This CDR3 spans 15 amino acids. Germline V gene data show CDR1 as SGHRS and CDR2 as YFSETQ. CDR3 DNA: TGCGCCAGCAGCTTGGCGTCTAGCGGGGGGCACGCGCAGTATTTT. This codes for CASSLASSGGHAQYF.

This clonotype has more than one count but fewer than ten. The genes are TRBV10-3 and TRBJ1-2; D is possibly TRBD1 (5 bases). The CDR3 contains 13 residues. The V end lost 5 bases, the J end lost 6 bases, and 13 bases lay between the germline ends. Germline assignment: CDR1 ENHRY and CDR2 SYGVKD. CDR3 loop: CAISLQASDGYTF. The CDR3 nucleotides are TGTGCCATCAGTTTACAGGCCTCCGATGGCTACACCTTC.

V is TRBV4-3 and J is TRBJ1-4; 9 bases align to TRBD1. This CDR3 spans 15 amino acids. The V and J ends lost 4 bases and 8 bases, in that order; junction bases with no gene match: 8. Germline V gene lookup returns CDR1 LGHNA and CDR2 YSLEER. CDR3 nucleotides: TGCGCCAGCAGCCTACAACTGGGACAGGGAGAAAAACTGTTTTTT. Residues: CASSLQLGQGEKLFF.

This chain connects TRBV5-1 to TRBJ2-7; possibly TRBD1 for D (6 bases). Looked up from germline, CDR1 is SGHRS and CDR2 is YFSETQ. The CDR3 has 14 amino acids. V was cut by 4 bases and J by 0 bases, with 11 bases left in between. The CDR3 region has the DNA TGCGCCAGCAGCCGGGACACCAGCTCCTACGAGCAGTACGTC. Translation gives CASSRDTSSYEQYV.

The sample holds a few counts of this clonotype. The genes are TRBV20-1 and TRBJ1-5, with D hard to call. CDR3 length equals 15 residues. Per germline, CDR1 DFQATT and CDR2 SNEGSKA (reference sequence). V was shortened by 3 bases and J by 7 bases, with 19 bases between the two germline ends. The CDR3 reads CSARKGFLEEQPQHF. CDR3 DNA: TGCAGTGCTAGGAAAGGGTTCTTGGAGGAGCAGCCCCAGCATTTT.

The chain combines TRBV2 with TRBJ2-3; TRBD2 agrees at 7 bases. The J segment lost 2 bases and the V segment lost 10 bases, leaving 9 bases of the junction unmatched. Germline CDR1 reads SNHLY; CDR2 reads FYNNEI. The CDR3 consists of 14 residues. For the CDR3, the DNA is TGTGCCACCTTGACTAGCTCTTCCACAGATACGCAGTATTTT. This sequence encodes CATLTSSSTDTQYF.

This clonotype has more than one count but fewer than ten. V is TRBV4-1 and J is TRBJ1-4; 7 bases map to TRBD1. V trimming: 0 bases; J trimming: 8 bases; junction bases outside the gene matches: 12. The germline V gene has CDR1 MGHRA and CDR2 YSYEKL. The CDR3 covers 17 residues. The CDR3 protein is CASSQDKGARRDEKLFF. CDR3 bases: TGCGCCAGCAGCCAAGATAAGGGGGCCCGCCGGGACGAAAAACTGTTTTTT.

The gene calls are TRBV2 and TRBJ2-7, with D uncertain. Germline V gives CDR1 SNHLY, CDR2 FYNNEI. CDR3 length: 13 residues. The V and J ends lost 4 bases and 3 bases respectively, with 10 bases between them. The DNA of the CDR3 is TGTGCCAGCAGTGGGACGGCGAACTACGAGCAGTACTTC. This translates into CASSGTANYEQYF.

DNA for the CDR3: TGTGCCAGCAGTTACGGGGGTCTTGGCAGCCACTCTCCAGGCTACACCTTC. Translation: CASSYGGLGSHSPGYTF. The chain uses TRBV6-5 and TRBJ1-2; the D gene is possibly TRBD1 (5 bases). The V gene lost 2 bases and the J gene lost 8 bases, with 24 bases spanning the gap. There are 17 residues in the CDR3. Germline values: CDR1 MNHEY, CDR2 SVGAGI.

This clonotype was picked up many times. The rearrangement uses TRBV18 and TRBJ2-3; D not certain. The germline V and J ends were trimmed by 4 bases and 2 bases, with 7 bases remaining between them. CDR1 is KGHSH and CDR2 is LQKENI in the germline V gene. The CDR3 is made up of 13 amino acids. The CDR3 region is CASSQDHTDTQYF. DNA of the CDR3: TGTGCCAGCTCACAGGACCACACAGATACGCAGTATTTT.

This clonotype showed up just a few times. V and J are TRBV19 and TRBJ2-2; D is perhaps TRBD1 (5 bases). The length of the CDR3 is 14 residues. Trimming took 3 bases from V and 3 from J, leaving 8 bases between them. Germline V gene sequence: CDR1 LNHDA, CDR2 SQIVND (reference sequence). CDR3 coding DNA: TGTGCCAGTAGTATGATAGGGGACACCGGGGAGCTGTTTTTT. Translated, it gives CASSMIGDTGELFF.

The chain carries TRBV11-2 and TRBJ1-1, with unresolved D. The germline CDR1 and CDR2 sequences are SGHAT and FQNNGV. V was clipped by 5 bases and J by 0 bases, with 10 bases between them. This CDR3 spans 14 amino acids. Here the CDR3 DNA reads TGTGCCAGCAGCATGGGCCACATGAACACTGAAGCTTTCTTT. As protein: CASSMGHMNTEAFF.

V is TRBV3-1 and J is TRBJ2-1; 7 bases match TRBD2. Per the germline V gene, CDR1 is LGHDT and CDR2 is YNNKEL (reference sequence). The CDR3 sequence is 12 residues long. V gave up 1 base and J gave up 15 bases; unmatched junction bases: 6. CDR3 protein: CASSQATSPRFF. CDR3 in DNA: TGTGCCAGCAGCCAAGCGACTAGCCCAAGGTTCTTC.

This chain links TRBV7-9 with TRBJ1-6; D gene uncertain. The CDR3 spans 16 residues. Looked up from germline, CDR1 is SEHNR and CDR2 is FQNEAQ (reference sequence). Trimming left V 1 base short and J 9 bases short, with 16 bases between. CDR3 coding DNA: TGTGCCAGCAGCTTAGGAATAGGGTCGTCAGCTTCACCCCTCCACTTT. This gives the protein CASSLGIGSSASPLHF.

This clonotype showed up just a few times. The V call is TRBV10-3, the J call TRBJ2-5, with D unresolved. Germline V gives CDR1 ENHRY, CDR2 SYGVKD. V was clipped by 1 base and J by 5 bases, with 8 bases between them. The CDR3 extends over 13 amino acids. CDR3 DNA sequence: TGTGCCATCAGTGAGTTAAAAAGGGAGACCCAGTACTTC. Translated, it gives CAISELKRETQYF.

This chain links TRBV6-6 with TRBJ2-7; D perhaps matches TRBD1 (5 bases). The germline gives CDR1 MNHNY, CDR2 SVGAGI (reference sequence). This CDR3 comprises 13 residues. Trimming removed 6 bases at V and 2 bases at J, with 11 bases between. The CDR3 is CASSPQDTYEQYV. The CDR3 DNA reads TGTGCCAGCAGCCCACAGGATACCTACGAGCAGTACGTC.

The sample holds a few counts of this clonotype. V is TRBV20-1 and J is TRBJ2-6; D is tentatively TRBD1 or TRBD2 (6 bases each). CDR3 size: 15 residues. The germline CDR1 and CDR2 sequences are DFQATT and SNEGSKA (reference sequence). Trimming took 6 bases from V and 0 from J, leaving 12 bases between them. CDR3 region: CSAGGGSSGANVLTF. The CDR3 DNA follows: TGCAGTGCAGGAGGGGGGAGCTCTGGGGCCAACGTCCTGACTTTC.

In this sample, this clonotype turned up once. One base away lies a much larger clone, so this may be a sequencing read error. This sequence joins TRBV20-1 and TRBJ2-4, with D uncertain. The CDR3 is made up of 14 amino acids. Germline V lookup: CDR1 DFQATT, CDR2 SNEGSKA (reference sequence). The DNA for the CDR3 is TGCAGTGCTGGAGATTCGCGAGAAGGCGGCATTCAGTACTTC. Its protein is CSAGDSREGGIQYF.